One sample yielded the 3 T cell receptor beta chains listed below, sequenced in a study of blood T cell repertoires in COVID-19. TCRdb keeps only in-frame clones here, not all; method: immunoSEQ multiplex PCR. The sample contains about 240,000 clones, about 80% of which appear only once. The sequenced sample consisted of PBMCs or T cells enriched from blood (not recorded which). These receptors were taken from a woman aged 40 to 50 who had been exposed to COVID-19.

The chain joins TRBV29-1 to TRBJ2-7; TRBD1 aligns across 8 bases. CDR3 length equals 14 residues. V trimming: 6 bases; J trimming: 2 bases; junction bases outside the gene matches: 9. The V gene's germline CDR1 is SQVTM and CDR2 ANQGSEA. The CDR3 DNA reads as TGCAGCGTCCGGCCAGGGGGCGAGGCCTACGAGCAGTACTTC. Its protein product is CSVRPGGEAYEQYF.

The J gene is TRBJ2-2, the V gene TRBV11-1, with TRBD1 matching 7 bases. Trimming cost V 7 bases and J 1 base; bases outside gene matches: 6. CDR1 is SGHAT, CDR2 FQDESV, per germline (reference sequence). The CDR3 contains 15 residues. The chain's CDR3 is CASNQGQMNTGELFF. In DNA, the CDR3 is TGTGCCAGCAACCAGGGACAGATGAACACCGGGGAGCTGTTTTTT.

The genes are TRBV2 and TRBJ1-1, with D perhaps matching TRBD1 (6 bases). Trimming removed 4 bases at V and 0 bases at J, with 9 bases between. This CDR3 is built from 14 residues. Germline V gene lookup returns CDR1 SNHLY and CDR2 FYNNEI. CDR3 residues: CASSVGALNTEAFF. Here the CDR3 DNA reads TGTGCCAGCAGTGTGGGGGCATTGAACACTGAAGCTTTCTTT.